This TCR beta chain was profiled in a study of early T cells in non-severe SARS-CoV-2 infection. TCRdb processed the 5' RACE reads anew with MiXCR; each CDR3 protein has one entry. The sample carries tens of thousands of distinct CDR3 sequences, 14% recorded once. This clonotype occurred a few times. With 10 bases removed from V and 4 bases from J, the gap between germline ends came to 10 bases. CDR3 length equals 11 residues. From germline, CDR1 is MNHEY and CDR2 SMNVEV (reference sequence). The sequence derives from an adult who was a healthcare worker with PCR-confirmed SARS-CoV-2 infection or an uninfected control (not recorded which). This sequence joins TRBV27 and TRBJ1-1; D unresolved. Sequencing was carried out using whole blood. Here the CDR3 reads CATYLLTEAFF. DNA of the CDR3: TGTGCCACGTACCTCCTCACTGAAGCTTTCTTT.